These T cell receptor beta chains were read from a single sample in a study of regulatory T cells in long-lasting Graves disease. TCRdb analysed the multiplex PCR reads with MiXCR anew, one entry per CDR3 protein. The sample yields fewer than 550,000 distinct CDR3 sequences, approximately 16% seen once. The sample was also reused in another study, on T cells in Graves' hyperthyroidism and ophthalmopathy.

Material: peripheral blood mononuclear cells (PBMCs), obtained at new diagnosis, from a patient treated with antithyroid drugs. Source of these receptors: a woman in her forties or fifties with Graves disease. Each CDR3 is given with its conserved first and last residue. The D gene is left open where the match is weak. Clone sizes are given selectively: once, few, many, or a class where the clone is expanded.

D gene	V gene	J gene	clone size	CDR3 DNA	CDR3 protein
TRBD1	TRBV3-1	TRBJ1-2	NA	TGTGCCAGCAGCCAAAGGACAGGGACTGGCTACACCTTC	CASSQRTGTGYTF
TRBD1	TRBV7-6	TRBJ1-4	many	TGTGCCAGCAGCTTAGAGGCTCGTGGAGACAGGGGGACTGAAAAACTGTTTTTT	CASSLEARGDRGTEKLFF
NA	TRBV6-5	TRBJ1-1	few	TGTGCCAGCAGTTACAGGGAACCCACTGAAGCTTTCTTT	CASSYREPTEAFF
NA	TRBV5-1	TRBJ2-7	many	TGCGCCAGCAGCTTATACCGCGGGGACGAGCAGTACTTC	CASSLYRGDEQYF
NA	TRBV29-1	TRBJ1-2	NA	TGCAGCGTTAGTCATGTGGGAAATGGCTACACCTTC	CSVSHVGNGYTF
NA	TRBV7-2	TRBJ1-4	NA	TGTGCCAGCAGTCTTACGCCTCTCACAGTTGCAACTAATGAAAAACTGTTTTTT	CASSLTPLTVATNEKLFF
NA	TRBV11-2	TRBJ1-2	many	TGTGCCAGCAGCTCACCTCGCCGGGGATGGAACTATGGCTACACCTTC	CASSSPRRGWNYGYTF
TRBD1	TRBV7-9	TRBJ1-2	NA	TGTGCCAGCAGTTCATGGGCAGGGGGAGACGATAACTATGGCTACACCTTC	CASSSWAGGDDNYGYTF
NA	TRBV5-5	TRBJ2-1	many	TGTGCCAGCAGCTTCGGGGGTTTCAATGAGCAGTTCTTC	CASSFGGFNEQFF
TRBD1	TRBV6-1	TRBJ1-5	many	TGTGCCAGCAGTGCCGACAGGGAAAATCAGCCCCAGCATTTT	CASSADRENQPQHF
TRBD2	TRBV3-1	TRBJ2-3	few	TGTGCCAGCAGCCGGACTAGCGGGGGGCATACGCAGTATTTT	CASSRTSGGHTQYF
TRBD1	TRBV19	TRBJ1-2	few	TGTGCCAGTAGTATCCCGGGTGGGGGACAGGGGAATGGCTACACCTTC	CASSIPGGGQGNGYTF
NA	TRBV3-1	TRBJ2-5	many	TGTGCCAGCAGCCAAGCGGGGGCAGGAGAGACCCAGTACTTC	CASSQAGAGETQYF
NA	TRBV12-3/TRBV12-4	TRBJ2-5	NA	TGTGCCAGCAGCAGAGCCCCTTATGGAGGGCAAGAGACCCAGTACTTC	CASSRAPYGGQETQYF
NA	TRBV3-1	TRBJ1-5	NA	TGTGCCAGCAGCCAGTCTCCGCTGCTTTATAGCAATCAGCCCCAGCATTTT	CASSQSPLLYSNQPQHF
TRBD1	TRBV20-1	TRBJ1-1	many	TGCAGTGCTCGACAGGGAAAGGACACTGAAGCTTTCTTT	CSARQGKDTEAFF
NA	TRBV5-1	TRBJ2-2	many	TGCGCCAGCAGCTTGGAGGTGGGTCCGGACACCGGGGAGCTGTTTTTT	CASSLEVGPDTGELFF
TRBD1	TRBV18	TRBJ1-2	NA	TGTGCCAGCTCACACCCCGGACAGGGACGCTATGGCTACACCTTC	CASSHPGQGRYGYTF
NA	TRBV24-1	TRBJ2-7	NA	TGTGCCACCAGTGACTCTACGGGGTACGAGCAGTACTTC	CATSDSTGYEQYF
NA	TRBV2	TRBJ1-6	many	TGTGCCAGCACGAAGGGAGAGACACCCCTCCACTTT	CASTKGETPLHF
NA	TRBV11-3	TRBJ2-5	NA	TGTGCCAGCAGTCCGTCTACTAGTCTGCAGACCCAGTACTTC	CASSPSTSLQTQYF
NA	TRBV5-1	TRBJ1-1	many	TGCGCCAGCAGCTTGCCAGGGGCCCCGAACACTGAAGCTTTCTTT	CASSLPGAPNTEAFF
TRBD1	TRBV12-3/TRBV12-4	TRBJ2-4	many	TGTGCCAGCAAGGGGGCGATGAACATTCAGTACTTC	CASKGAMNIQYF
NA	TRBV6-1	TRBJ1-2	few	TGTGCCAGCAGGAGTGACGGTGGAGGCTACACCTTC	CASRSDGGGYTF
NA	TRBV27	TRBJ1-1	many	TGTGCCGCTAAGCGGGGAATGAACACTGAAGCTTTCTTT	CAAKRGMNTEAFF
TRBD1	TRBV19	TRBJ1-6	NA	TGTGCCAGTAGTATTACCGGGACAGCCTATAATTCACCCCTCCACTTT	CASSITGTAYNSPLHF
NA	TRBV6-1	TRBJ1-2	few	TGTGCCAGCAGTACCCGACAGTTCTATGGCTACACCTTC	CASSTRQFYGYTF
TRBD1	TRBV2	TRBJ1-1	many	TGTGCCAGCAGCGGGGACAGGGCACTGAACACTGAAGCTTTCTTT	CASSGDRALNTEAFF
TRBD1	TRBV6-4	TRBJ1-1	NA	TGTGCCAGCCAGGACAGGCCAAACACTGAAGCTTTCTTT	CASQDRPNTEAFF
NA	TRBV28	TRBJ2-5	many	TGTGCCAGCAGTTCGGACAGCCCCCTGGAGACCCAGTACTTC	CASSSDSPLETQYF
NA	TRBV14	TRBJ2-1	NA	NA	CASSPLWDPYNEQFF
TRBD1	TRBV28	TRBJ1-2	many	TGTGCCAGCAGTTTCGGGACAGGGCTAAGCTACACCTTC	CASSFGTGLSYTF
NA	TRBV20-1	TRBJ1-5	NA	TGCAGTGCTAGCGGAGGGGTCGAACAGCCCCAGCATTTT	CSASGGVEQPQHF
NA	TRBV28	TRBJ2-7	many	TGTGCCAGCAGCGAGCCTTCGAGCTCCTACGAGCAGTACTTC	CASSEPSSSYEQYF
NA	TRBV19	TRBJ2-7	once	TGTGCCAGTAGTATAGTTTGGCAGGGGTCCTACGAGCAGTACTTC	CASSIVWQGSYEQYF
TRBD2	TRBV12-3/TRBV12-4	TRBJ2-5	many	TGTGCCAGCACCCGGGAGGGAGTCCCGGGGGGGACCCAGTACTTC	CASTREGVPGGTQYF
TRBD1	TRBV30	TRBJ1-2	many	TGTGCCTGGAAACGGACAGGGATAGATGGCTACACCTTC	CAWKRTGIDGYTF
NA	TRBV5-1	TRBJ2-3	many	TGCGCCAGCAGCCTGGGGTACGGACGCACAGATACGCAGTATTTT	CASSLGYGRTDTQYF
NA	TRBV12-3/TRBV12-4	TRBJ1-3	NA	TGTGCCAGCAACCATAGGGACGGAAACACCATATATTTT	CASNHRDGNTIYF
NA	TRBV18	TRBJ2-5	NA	TGTACCAGCTCCTCCCAAGAGACCCAGTACTTC	CTSSSQETQYF
TRBD1	TRBV12-3/TRBV12-4	TRBJ2-7	many	TGTGCCAGCAGGGGGGACAGGGCCTACGAGCAGTACTTC	CASRGDRAYEQYF
TRBD1	TRBV5-1	TRBJ1-6	few	TGCGCCAGCAGTTTACAGGGGTTGGAATCACCCCTCCACTTT	CASSLQGLESPLHF
TRBD2	TRBV30	TRBJ2-7	many	TGTGCCTGGGAGCGGGGGGGTTACGAGCAGTACTTC	CAWERGGYEQYF
TRBD2	TRBV9	TRBJ2-5	few	TGTGCCAGCAGCGTAGCAGCGGGGGAGGGTGAGACCCAGTACTTC	CASSVAAGEGETQYF
TRBD1	TRBV20-1	TRBJ2-7	many	TGCAGTGCTAGAGTCGACAGGGCCTCCTACGAGCAGTACTTC	CSARVDRASYEQYF